This T cell receptor (beta chain) was documented in a study of shared clonotypes between healthy human individuals. This CDR3 spans 13 amino acids. The germline gives CDR1 MGHRA, CDR2 YSYEKL. V gave up 6 bases and J gave up 3 bases, with 10 bases separating them. CD8 cells regarded as naive lacked CD45RO, were positively chosen for CCR7, and omitted terminally differentiated effector memory CD45RA+ cells. Assay used: immunoSEQ multiplex PCR; TCRdb lists only in-frame clones, some missing. Of fewer than 850,000 clones listed, 95% to 97% are singletons. The J gene is TRBJ2-3, the V gene TRBV4-1; D is ambiguous. The clonotype comes from a man aged 25-45 years in good health. Sequenced sample: naive CD8+ T cells sorted from blood. The CDR3 DNA is TGCGCCAGCAGGTCTCCCCAAACAGATACGCAGTATTTT. Translation: CASRSPQTDTQYF.